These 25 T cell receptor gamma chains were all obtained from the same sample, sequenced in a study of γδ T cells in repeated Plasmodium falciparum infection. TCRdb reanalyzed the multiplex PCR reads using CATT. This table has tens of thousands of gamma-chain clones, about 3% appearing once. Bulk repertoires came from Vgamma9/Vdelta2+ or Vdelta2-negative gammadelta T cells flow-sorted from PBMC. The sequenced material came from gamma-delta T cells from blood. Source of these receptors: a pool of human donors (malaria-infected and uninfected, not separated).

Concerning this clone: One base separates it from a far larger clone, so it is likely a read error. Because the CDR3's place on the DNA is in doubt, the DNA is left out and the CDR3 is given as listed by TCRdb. The CDR3 loop is CATWDSRVRNSLAVEQHLLSQVSIGRIQHF. The J gene is uncalled and the V gene is TRGV5. The CDR3 contains 30 residues when both ends are counted. Looked up from germline, CDR1 is VINAFY and CDR2 is YDVSNSKD.

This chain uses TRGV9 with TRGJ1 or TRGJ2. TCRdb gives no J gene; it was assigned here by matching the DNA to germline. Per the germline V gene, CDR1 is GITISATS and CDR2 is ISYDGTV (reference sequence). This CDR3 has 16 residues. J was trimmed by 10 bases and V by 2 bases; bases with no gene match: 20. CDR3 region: CALWEAYIDSNPKKLF. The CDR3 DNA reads TGTGCCTTGTGGGAGGCATATATCGATTCCAATCCCAAGAAACTCTTT.

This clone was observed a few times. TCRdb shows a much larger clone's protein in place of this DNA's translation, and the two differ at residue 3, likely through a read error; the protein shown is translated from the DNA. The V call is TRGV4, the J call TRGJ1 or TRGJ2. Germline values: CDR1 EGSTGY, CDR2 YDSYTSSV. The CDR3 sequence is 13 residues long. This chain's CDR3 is CAIWDGPSYKKLF. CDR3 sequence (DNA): TGTGCCATCTGGGATGGGCCCTCTTATAAGAAACTCTTT.

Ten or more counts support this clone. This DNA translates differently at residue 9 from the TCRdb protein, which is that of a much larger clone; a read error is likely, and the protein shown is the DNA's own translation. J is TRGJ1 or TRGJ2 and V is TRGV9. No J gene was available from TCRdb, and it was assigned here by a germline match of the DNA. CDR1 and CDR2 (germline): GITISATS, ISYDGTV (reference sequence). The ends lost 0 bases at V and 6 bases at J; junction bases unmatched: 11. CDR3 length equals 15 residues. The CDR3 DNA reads TGTGCCTTGTGGGAGGTGCAGGGGCCTTGTTATAAGAAACTCTTT. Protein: CALWEVQGPCYKKLF.

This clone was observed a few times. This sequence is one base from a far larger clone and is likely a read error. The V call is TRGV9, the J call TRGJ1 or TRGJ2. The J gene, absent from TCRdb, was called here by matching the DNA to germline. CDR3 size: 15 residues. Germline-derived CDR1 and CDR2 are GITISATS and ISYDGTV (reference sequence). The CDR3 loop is CALWEAPENYYKKLF. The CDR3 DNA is TGTGCCTTGTGGGAGGCCCCAGAGAATTATTACAAGAAACTCTTT.

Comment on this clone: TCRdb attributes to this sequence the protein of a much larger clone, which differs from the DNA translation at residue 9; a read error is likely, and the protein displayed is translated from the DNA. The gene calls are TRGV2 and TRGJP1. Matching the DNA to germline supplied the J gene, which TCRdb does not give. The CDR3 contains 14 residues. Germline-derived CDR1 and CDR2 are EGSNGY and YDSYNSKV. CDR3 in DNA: TGTGCCACCTGGGACTTTACCACTGTTTGGTTCAAGATATTT. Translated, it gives CATWDFTTVWFKIF.

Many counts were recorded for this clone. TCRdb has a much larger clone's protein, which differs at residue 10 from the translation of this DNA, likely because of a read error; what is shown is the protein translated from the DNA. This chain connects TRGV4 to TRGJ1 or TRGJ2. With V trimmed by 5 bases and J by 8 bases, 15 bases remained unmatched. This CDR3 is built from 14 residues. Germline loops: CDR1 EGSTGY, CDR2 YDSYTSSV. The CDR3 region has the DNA TGTGCCACCTGGGCCCCGGTCGGAGGCCATAAGAAACTCTTT. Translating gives CATWAPVGGHKKLF.

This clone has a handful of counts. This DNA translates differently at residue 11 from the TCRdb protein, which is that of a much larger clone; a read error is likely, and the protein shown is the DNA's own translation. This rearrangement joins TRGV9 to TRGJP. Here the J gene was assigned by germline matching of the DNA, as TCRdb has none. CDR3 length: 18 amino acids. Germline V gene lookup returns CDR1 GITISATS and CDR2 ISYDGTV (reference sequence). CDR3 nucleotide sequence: TGTGCCTTGTGGGAGGTGGTGGGAAAAGAGATGGGCAAAAAAATCAAGGTATTT. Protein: CALWEVVGKEMGKKIKVF.

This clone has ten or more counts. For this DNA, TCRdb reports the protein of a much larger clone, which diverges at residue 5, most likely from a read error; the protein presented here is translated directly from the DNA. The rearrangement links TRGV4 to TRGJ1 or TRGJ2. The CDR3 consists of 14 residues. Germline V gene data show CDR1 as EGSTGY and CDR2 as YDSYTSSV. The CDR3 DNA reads TGTGCCACCTGGAATGGGGCGAATTATTATAAGAAACTCTTT. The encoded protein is CATWNGANYYKKLF.

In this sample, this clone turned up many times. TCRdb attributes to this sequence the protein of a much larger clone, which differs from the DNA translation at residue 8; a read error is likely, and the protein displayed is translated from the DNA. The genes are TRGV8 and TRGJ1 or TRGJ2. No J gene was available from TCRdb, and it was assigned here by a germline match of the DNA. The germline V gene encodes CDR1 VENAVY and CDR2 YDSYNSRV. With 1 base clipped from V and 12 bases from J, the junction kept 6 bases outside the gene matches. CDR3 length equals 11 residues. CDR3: CATWDRNGKLF. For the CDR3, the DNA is TGTGCCACCTGGGATAGAAACGGGAAACTCTTT.

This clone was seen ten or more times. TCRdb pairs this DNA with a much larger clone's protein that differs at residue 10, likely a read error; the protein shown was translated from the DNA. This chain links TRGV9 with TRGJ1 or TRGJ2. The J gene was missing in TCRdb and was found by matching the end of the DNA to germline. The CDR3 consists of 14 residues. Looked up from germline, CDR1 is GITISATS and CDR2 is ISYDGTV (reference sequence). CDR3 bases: TGTGCCTTGTGGGAGGACCCCAATTATTTTAAGAAACTCTTT. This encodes CALWEDPNYFKKLF.

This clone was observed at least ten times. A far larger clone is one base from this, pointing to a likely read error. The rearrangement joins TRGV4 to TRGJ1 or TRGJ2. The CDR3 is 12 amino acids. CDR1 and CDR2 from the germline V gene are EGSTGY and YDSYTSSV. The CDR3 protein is CATWEGWYKKLF. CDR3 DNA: TGTGCCACCTGGGAGGGGTGGTATAAGAAGCTCTTT.

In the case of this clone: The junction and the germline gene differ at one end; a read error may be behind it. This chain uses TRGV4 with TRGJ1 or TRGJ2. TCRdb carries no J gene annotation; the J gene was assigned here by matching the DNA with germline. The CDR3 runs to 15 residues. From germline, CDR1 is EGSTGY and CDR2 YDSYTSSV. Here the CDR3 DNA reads TGTGCCAACTGGGATGGGCGGTCCGGTTATTATAAGAAACTCTTT. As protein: CANWDGRSGYYKKLF.

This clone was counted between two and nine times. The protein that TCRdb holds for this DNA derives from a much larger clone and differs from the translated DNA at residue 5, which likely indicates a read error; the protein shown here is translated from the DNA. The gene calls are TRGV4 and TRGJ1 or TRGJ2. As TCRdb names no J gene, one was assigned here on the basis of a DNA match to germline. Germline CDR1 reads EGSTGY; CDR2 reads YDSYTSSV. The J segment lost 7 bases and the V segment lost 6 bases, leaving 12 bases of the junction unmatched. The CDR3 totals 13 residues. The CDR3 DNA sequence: TGTGCCACCTGGAATAACCCTATCTATAAGAAACTCTTT. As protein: CATWNNPIYKKLF.

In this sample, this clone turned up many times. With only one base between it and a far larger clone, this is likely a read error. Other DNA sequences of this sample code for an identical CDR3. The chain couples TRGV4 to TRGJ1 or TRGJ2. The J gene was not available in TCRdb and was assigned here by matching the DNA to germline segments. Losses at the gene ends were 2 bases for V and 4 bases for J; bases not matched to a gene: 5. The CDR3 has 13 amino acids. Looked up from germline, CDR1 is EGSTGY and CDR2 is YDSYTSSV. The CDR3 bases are TGTGCCACCTGGGATGTCTGGTATTATAAGAAACTCTTT. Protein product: CATWDVWYYKKLF.

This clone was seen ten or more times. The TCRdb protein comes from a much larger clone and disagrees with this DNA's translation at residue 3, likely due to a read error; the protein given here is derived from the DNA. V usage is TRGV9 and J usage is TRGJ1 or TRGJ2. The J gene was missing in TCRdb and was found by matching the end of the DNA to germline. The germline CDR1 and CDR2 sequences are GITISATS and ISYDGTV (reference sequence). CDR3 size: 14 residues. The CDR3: CASWEVLNYYKKLF. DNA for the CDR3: TGTGCCTCGTGGGAGGTGTTAAATTATTATAAGAAACTCTTT.

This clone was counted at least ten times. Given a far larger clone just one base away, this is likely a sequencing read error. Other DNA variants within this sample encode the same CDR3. The CDR3 here is CATWGPVYYKKLF. As DNA, the CDR3 is TGTGCCACCTGGGGCCCTGTATATTACAAGAAACTCTTT. The chain uses TRGV8 and TRGJ1 or TRGJ2. Because TCRdb records no J gene, it was assigned here through a match of the DNA to germline. CDR1 and CDR2 from the germline V gene are VENAVY and YDSYNSRV. This CDR3 is built from 13 residues.

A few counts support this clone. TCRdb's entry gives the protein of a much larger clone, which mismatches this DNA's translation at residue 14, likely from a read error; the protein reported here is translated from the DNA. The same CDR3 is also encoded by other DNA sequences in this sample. The DNA for the CDR3 is TGTGCCTTGTGGGAGGCGATCCAAGAGTTGGGCAAAAAAGTCAAGGTATTT. It encodes CALWEAIQELGKKVKVF. The chain links TRGV9 to TRGJP. Here the J gene came from matching the DNA to germline, since TCRdb omits it. This CDR3 has 17 amino acids. Germline CDR1 is GITISATS and CDR2 is ISYDGTV (reference sequence).

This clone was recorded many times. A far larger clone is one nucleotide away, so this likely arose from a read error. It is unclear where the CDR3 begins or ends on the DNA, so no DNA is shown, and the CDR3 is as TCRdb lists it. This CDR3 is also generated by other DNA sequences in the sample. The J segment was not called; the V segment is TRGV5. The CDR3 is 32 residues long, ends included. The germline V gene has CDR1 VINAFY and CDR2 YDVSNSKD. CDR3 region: CATWDRRRIIRNSLAVEQHWLSQVSIGRIQHF.

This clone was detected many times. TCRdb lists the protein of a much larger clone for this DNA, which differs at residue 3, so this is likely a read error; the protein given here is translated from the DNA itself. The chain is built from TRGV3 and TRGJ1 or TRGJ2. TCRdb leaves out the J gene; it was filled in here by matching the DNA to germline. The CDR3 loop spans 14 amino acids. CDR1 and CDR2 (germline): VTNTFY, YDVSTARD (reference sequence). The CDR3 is CASWDRQNYYKKLF. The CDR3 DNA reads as TGTGCCTCCTGGGACAGACAGAATTATTATAAGAAACTCTTT.

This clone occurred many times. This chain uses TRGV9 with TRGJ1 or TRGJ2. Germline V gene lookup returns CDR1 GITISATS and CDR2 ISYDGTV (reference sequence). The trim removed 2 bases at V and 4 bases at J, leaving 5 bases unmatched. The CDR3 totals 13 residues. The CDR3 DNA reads TGTGCCTTGTGGGAGGGAGAATATTATAAGAAACTCTTT. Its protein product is CALWEGEYYKKLF.

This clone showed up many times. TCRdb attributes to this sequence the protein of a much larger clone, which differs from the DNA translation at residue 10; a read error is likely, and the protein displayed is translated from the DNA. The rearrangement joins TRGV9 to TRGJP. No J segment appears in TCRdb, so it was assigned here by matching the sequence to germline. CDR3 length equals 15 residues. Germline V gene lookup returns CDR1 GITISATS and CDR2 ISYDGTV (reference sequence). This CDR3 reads CALWELKLGRKIKVF. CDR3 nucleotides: TGTGCCTTGTGGGAGTTAAAGTTGGGCAGAAAAATCAAGGTATTT.

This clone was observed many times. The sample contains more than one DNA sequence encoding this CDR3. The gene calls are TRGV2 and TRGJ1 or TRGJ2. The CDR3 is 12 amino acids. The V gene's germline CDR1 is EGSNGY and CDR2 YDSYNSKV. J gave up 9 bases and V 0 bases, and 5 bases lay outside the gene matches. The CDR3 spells CATWDGPGKKLF. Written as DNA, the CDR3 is TGTGCCACCTGGGACGGGCCCGGTAAGAAACTCTTT.

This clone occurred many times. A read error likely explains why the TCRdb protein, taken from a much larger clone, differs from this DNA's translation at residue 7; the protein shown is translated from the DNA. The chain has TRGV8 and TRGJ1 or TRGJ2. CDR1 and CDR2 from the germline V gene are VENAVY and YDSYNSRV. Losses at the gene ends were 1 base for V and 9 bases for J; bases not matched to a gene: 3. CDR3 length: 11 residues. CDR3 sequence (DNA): TGTGCCACCTGGGATAGTGGTAAGAAACTCTTT. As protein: CATWDSGKKLF.

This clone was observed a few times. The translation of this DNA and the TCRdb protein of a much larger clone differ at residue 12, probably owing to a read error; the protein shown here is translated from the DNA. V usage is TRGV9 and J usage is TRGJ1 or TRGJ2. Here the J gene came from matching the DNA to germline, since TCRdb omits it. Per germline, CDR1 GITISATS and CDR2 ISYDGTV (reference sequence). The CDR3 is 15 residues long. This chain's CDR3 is CALWEVHPGDYRKLF. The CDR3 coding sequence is TGTGCCTTGTGGGAGGTGCACCCTGGGGATTATAGGAAACTCTTT.